These 10 T cell receptor beta chains were sequenced from one sample in a study of blood T cell repertoires in COVID-19. This table comes from immunoSEQ multiplex PCR, and its TCRdb copy is limited to in-frame clones, with some not included. The sample yields 200,000 to 250,000 clones, approximately 82% seen once. The sample comprised peripheral blood. The origin of the receptors is a man aged 50 to 60 with active or convalescent COVID-19.

This clone was seen repeatedly, ten times or more. V and J are TRBV24-1 and TRBJ2-2; D unclear. The ends were cut back, 4 bases at V and 7 bases at J, with 15 bases in the middle. The germline CDR1 and CDR2 sequences are KGHDR and SFDVKD. The CDR3 spans 15 residues. CDR3 in DNA: TGTGCCACCAGTGACCTCGGGTCTCTTGACGGGGAGCTGTTTTTT. Residues: CATSDLGSLDGELFF.

This chain connects TRBV10-3 to TRBJ2-3; the D gene is possibly TRBD1 (5 bases). Germline V gives CDR1 ENHRY, CDR2 SYGVKD. Trimming cost V 1 base and J 5 bases, with 13 bases left between them. CDR3 length: 15 amino acids. The CDR3 coding sequence is TGTGCCATCAGTGAGTTGACAGTACATGGAGATACGCAGTATTTT. Its translation is CAISELTVHGDTQYF.

The chain has TRBV19 and TRBJ1-2; D is unclear. Deletions cut 5 bases from V and 4 bases from J, with 14 bases between. Germline V CDR1 and CDR2: LNHDA, SQIVND (reference sequence). There are 14 residues in the CDR3. The CDR3 reads CASSLSVPIYGYTF. The DNA for the CDR3 is TGTGCCAGTAGTTTGAGCGTCCCCATCTATGGCTACACCTTC.

This chain uses TRBV10-3 with TRBJ2-1; 12 bases map to TRBD2. Per the germline V gene, CDR1 is ENHRY and CDR2 is SYGVKD. CDR3 size: 14 residues. V lost 4 bases, J lost 12 bases, and 7 bases stayed unmatched. The CDR3 protein is CAISAGLAGGAQFF. The DNA for the CDR3 is TGTGCCATCAGTGCGGGGCTAGCGGGAGGGGCGCAGTTCTTC.

The chain's CDR3 is CATSRDPSGGATDTQYF. DNA for the CDR3: TGTGCCACCAGCAGAGACCCTAGCGGGGGGGCCACAGATACGCAGTATTTT. This chain connects TRBV15 to TRBJ2-3, with TRBD2 matching 12 bases. The germline gives CDR1 LNHNV, CDR2 YYDKDF (reference sequence). Trimming cost V 0 bases and J 2 bases; bases outside gene matches: 3. The CDR3 is 17 residues long.

This clone was observed a handful of times. This chain joins TRBV20-1 and TRBJ1-2; 10 nucleotides agree with TRBD1. V shed 5 bases, J shed 8 bases, and the junction held 8 bases outside the gene matches. The CDR3 sequence is 13 residues long. Germline CDR1 and CDR2: DFQATT and SNEGSKA (reference sequence). CDR3 sequence: CSAGDRGRGGYTF. The CDR3 DNA sequence: TGCAGTGCTGGTGACAGGGGGCGCGGGGGCTACACCTTC.

The J gene is TRBJ1-5, the V gene TRBV28; a weak D match, TRBD1 (6 bases). Germline CDR1 reads MDHEN; CDR2 reads SYDVKM. V lost 2 bases and J lost 7, with 12 bases in between. The CDR3 length is 14 residues. The CDR3 DNA reads TGTGCCAGCAGTTTAGAGGACAGTAGACAGCCCCAGCATTTT. It is translated as CASSLEDSRQPQHF.

J is TRBJ2-7 and V is TRBV2; D may be TRBD2 (6 bases). Germline lookup yields CDR1 SNHLY and CDR2 FYNNEI. V shed 2 bases and J shed 2 bases, with 16 bases lying between them. The CDR3 covers 16 residues. The CDR3 sequence is CASSERGPGDPYEQYF. The CDR3 DNA reads as TGTGCCAGCAGTGAAAGAGGCCCGGGAGACCCCTACGAGCAGTACTTC.

This chain joins TRBV12-1 and TRBJ2-1; the table's D call, TRBD2, was not checked against the DNA. TRBV12-1 is recorded as a pseudogene. This CDR3 has 14 amino acids. CDR3 region: CASSHRDFYNEQFF. The CDR3 nucleotides are TGTGCCAGCAGCCACCGGGACTTTTACAATGAGCAGTTCTTC.

The J gene is TRBJ1-2, the V gene TRBV5-1, with D possibly matching TRBD1 (5 bases). The germline V gene encodes CDR1 SGHRS and CDR2 YFSETQ. V lost 3 bases to trimming and J lost 3 bases, with 9 bases between them. This CDR3 region has 13 residues. In DNA form, the CDR3 reads TGCGCCAGCAGCTCTCAGGGCTACTATGGCTACACCTTC. It yields the protein CASSSQGYYGYTF.